This T cell receptor (beta chain) was captured in a study of cytomegalovirus exposure and HLA in healthy donors. This CDR3 is built from 15 residues. The PCR made use of 60 Vbeta and 13 Jbeta primers. Generated by immunoSEQ multiplex PCR, the TCRdb table keeps only in-frame clones and is missing some. This sample has about 160,000 clones, with about 82% found just once. The chain couples TRBV21-1 to TRBJ2-7; the table's D call TRBD1 went unverified against the DNA. TRBV21-1 is a known pseudogene. The receptor was derived from a woman aged 50 to 60 in good health and CMV-seropositive. Sample: PBMCs. The CDR3 sequence: CASSSQQTVSYEQYF. As DNA, the CDR3 is TGTGCCAGCAGCTCCCAACAGACAGTCTCCTACGAGCAGTACTTC.